This TCR beta chain was recovered during a study of tissue T cells after allogeneic stem cell transplantation. Study conclusions and caveats: Tissue-detected TCR repertoire was only partly captured by blood and spleen T cells. Sampling depth was limited, and the cohort was small and clinically varied.

Sequencing was performed with immunoSEQ multiplex PCR; in TCRdb, only in-frame clones are kept and a portion is missing. In the table there are 6,500 to 7,000 clones, around 50% of which are singletons. As for this clone: The antigen is undetermined. The germline and genes are mouse ones. The observed sequence ends 1 residue before the CDR3 terminus, with the missing tail filled in from the germline J gene.

The CDR3 loop spans 16 amino acids. Looked up from germline, CDR1 is LGHNA and CDR2 is YSYQKL. Germline trimming cut 0 bases from V and 0 bases from J; bases unmatched to any gene: 3. As to time point: mouse harvest day 7 after allogeneic transplant. Each mouse received 10^7 T-cell-depleted marrow cells plus 10^6 splenic CD5+ T cells by tail vein. Tissues came from B6→BALB/c major-mismatch GVHD mice at day 7 or 14. This sequence joins TRBV2 and TRBJ1-1; TRBD1 matches at 8 bases. The sample taken for sequencing was gut tissue. The receptor was isolated from a female BALB/c mouse given C57BL/6 T cells with graft-versus-host disease after an allogeneic hematopoietic cell transplant. Incomplete CDR3 DNA: TGTGCCAGCAGCCAAGAAGGACAGGGAGCAAACACAGAAGTCTTC. It specifies CASSQEGQGANTEVF. The full CDR3 reads CASSQEGQGANTEVFF.